The T cell receptor beta chain described here comes from a study of Graves' ophthalmopathy and Graves' hyperthyroidism (dated by TCRdb to the late 2010s). About the investigation overall: Stable hyperthyroidism was defined as no progression to ophthalmopathy within 18 months of follow-up. The study used TCR beta repertoire signatures to distinguish Graves' ophthalmopathy from Graves' hyperthyroidism and to predict progression to ophthalmopathy. In total, 135 blood samples were TCR-sequenced: fewer than 50 ophthalmopathy, under 80 hyperthyroidism and approximately 17 hyperthyroidism-to-ophthalmopathy patients. To explore V-J signatures distinguishing ophthalmopathy from hyperthyroidism, a discovery set of under 110 patients (roughly 45 ophthalmopathy, some 57 stable hyperthyroidism) was enrolled. An independent validation cohort comprised 18 hyperthyroidism patients and around 16 patients who later progressed from hyperthyroidism to ophthalmopathy. In more than five hyperthyroidism patients, T-cell repertoires of thyroid tissue and blood were compared. After sampling, hyperthyroidism patients received methimazole starting at 30 mg daily, and ophthalmopathy patients received high-dose intravenous methylprednisolone. Broader findings and caveats from the paper: No statistical method was used to set the sample size in advance, and the investigators knew which group each participant was assigned to. Ophthalmopathy was separated from stable hyperthyroidism by the 13-signature model with more than 85% sensitivity and around 81% specificity in cross-validation and with 80%/75% in the test set. In validation, the model predicted ophthalmopathy progression with more than 70% sensitivity and roughly 72% specificity; some twelve predicted patients were CT-confirmed with GO in a median of approximately six months. Most expanded thyroid clonotypes with a frequency above 0.001 also appeared in blood, which suggests that blood repertoires may reflect the immune response in the thyroid.

For repertoire sequencing, TCR beta CDR3 regions were amplified from RNA transcripts. The first round of RT-PCR was done with HTBI primers and the Qiagen OneStep RT-PCR kit, and was followed by a second round of multiplex PCR, then size selection and purification. Libraries were sequenced on an Illumina HiSeq2000 using paired-end 100 bp reads. As for how the authors treated the data: SOAPnuke was used to process the reads, removing any read that contained adapters or uncalled bases, had a mean Phred below 15, or lacked an exact match to the constant primer or identifier. High-quality paired reads were merged with COPE v1.2.5. Each unique nucleotide sequence was defined as a clonotype, and clonotypes were aligned to IMGT TRB V, D and J references with MiTCR v1.1. The analysis was limited to V-J combinations with a frequency above 0.0001, which together covered 99.2% of repertoires. For each V-J combination, a TCR clonal expansion and chaos score was defined as the ratio of F50 clonal expansion to chaos observed in the TCRdist matrix. Welch's t-statistics and random forest were used to reduce features to 13 V-J combinations, which were fed into a naive Bayes classifier. Thyroid-blood repertoire similarity was quantified with the Morisita-Horn index. The public reads were run again by TCRdb, first through fastp at Q25 and then through MiXCR, and only productive beta chains were kept. A single entry per CDR3 protein holds the most common genes and DNA from its merged rows. TCRdb, rather than the study authors, made the V and J calls. Counted in this sample were around 1,000,000 distinct CDR3 sequences; about 40% of them appeared once. The ten largest account for approximately 12% of the sample.

This clonotype appeared many times. Its specific antigen is unknown. Per-nucleotide qualities are absent, and no much larger clonotype sits a single base away. Based on the germline V gene, the CDR1 and CDR2 sequences are MNHNS and SASEGT. V loses 1 base at its end and J loses 4 bases; junction bases beyond the gene matches: 8. The CDR3 runs 16 amino acids, cysteine and phenylalanine included. Only the CDR3 DNA stays, 48 bases, in frame from base 1. Patients with hyperthyroidism were aged 18 to 65 years, had been newly diagnosed, and had a disease duration of less than 2 months. Patients with other autoimmune diseases, uncontrolled infections, pregnancy or lactation were excluded. Clinical symptoms, serum thyroxine, TRAb, thyroid ultrasound and orbital computed tomography formed the basis of the diagnosis. Trizol reagent was used to extract the total RNA, and its quality was then checked on an Agilent 2100 Bioanalyzer.

The chain uses TRBV6-1 and TRBJ1-2, with TRBD1 identical over 8 junction bases. The origin of this receptor is an adult man with Graves' hyperthyroidism. Sequencing was done on a sample of peripheral blood or thyroid tissue (not recorded which). The sequence in DNA is TGTGCCAGCAGTGAAGACCCGGACAGGGCGGGCTATGGCTACACCTTC. This encodes CASSEDPDRAGYGYTF.